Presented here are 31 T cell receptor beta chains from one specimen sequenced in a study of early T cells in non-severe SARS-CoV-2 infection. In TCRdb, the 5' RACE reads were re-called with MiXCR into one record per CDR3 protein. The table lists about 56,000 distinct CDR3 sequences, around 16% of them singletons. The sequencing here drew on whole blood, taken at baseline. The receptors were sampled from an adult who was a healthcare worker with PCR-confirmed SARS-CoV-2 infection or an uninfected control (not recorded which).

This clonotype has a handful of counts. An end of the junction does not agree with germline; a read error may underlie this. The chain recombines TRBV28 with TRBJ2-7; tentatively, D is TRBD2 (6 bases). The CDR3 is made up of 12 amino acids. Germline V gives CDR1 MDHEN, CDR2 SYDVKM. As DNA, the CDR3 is TGTGCCAGCAGTCCTCGGGGGTCCGAGCAGTATTTC. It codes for CASSPRGSEQYF.

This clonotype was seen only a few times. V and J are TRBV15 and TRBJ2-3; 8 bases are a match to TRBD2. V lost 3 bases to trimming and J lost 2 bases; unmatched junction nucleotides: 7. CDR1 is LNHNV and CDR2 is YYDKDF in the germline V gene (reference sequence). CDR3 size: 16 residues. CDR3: CATSRFSGETTDTQYF. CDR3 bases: TGTGCCACCAGCAGGTTTAGCGGGGAGACCACAGATACGCAGTATTTT.

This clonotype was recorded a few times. The CDR3 here is CASRRDGQGTGELFF. The CDR3 DNA follows: TGTGCCAGCAGACGGGACGGCCAGGGGACCGGGGAGCTGTTTTTT. This chain connects TRBV7-9 to TRBJ2-2; possible D gene TRBD1, 6 bases. Looked up from germline, CDR1 is SEHNR and CDR2 is FQNEAQ (reference sequence). This CDR3 contains 15 residues. V lost 6 bases and J lost 5, with 16 bases in between.

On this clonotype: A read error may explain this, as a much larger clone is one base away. DNA of the CDR3: TGTGTCAGCAGTTACTCGAGCAGGGGGAATGAGCAGTTCTTC. Protein sequence: CVSSYSSRGNEQFF. V is TRBV6-5 and J is TRBJ2-1; 7 positions agree with TRBD1. This CDR3 contains 14 residues. Germline CDR1 reads MNHEY; CDR2 reads SVGAGI.

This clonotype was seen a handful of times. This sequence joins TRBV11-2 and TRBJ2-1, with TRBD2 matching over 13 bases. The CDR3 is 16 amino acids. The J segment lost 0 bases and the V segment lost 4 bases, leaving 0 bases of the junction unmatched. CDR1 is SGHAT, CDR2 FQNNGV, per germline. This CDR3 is CASSWTSGSSYNEQFF. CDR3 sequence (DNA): TGTGCCAGCAGCTGGACTAGCGGGAGCTCCTACAATGAGCAGTTCTTC.

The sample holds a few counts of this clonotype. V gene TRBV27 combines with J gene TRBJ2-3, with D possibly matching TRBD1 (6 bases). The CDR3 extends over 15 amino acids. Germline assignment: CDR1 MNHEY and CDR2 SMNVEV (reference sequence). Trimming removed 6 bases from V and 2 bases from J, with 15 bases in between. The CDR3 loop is CASSPAGVYTDTQYF. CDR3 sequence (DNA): TGTGCCAGCAGCCCGGCAGGGGTTTACACAGATACGCAGTATTTT.

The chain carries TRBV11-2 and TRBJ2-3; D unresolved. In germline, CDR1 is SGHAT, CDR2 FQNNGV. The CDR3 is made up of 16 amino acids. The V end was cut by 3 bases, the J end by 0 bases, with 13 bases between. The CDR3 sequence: CASSLPLVGSTDTQYF. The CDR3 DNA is TGTGCCAGCAGCTTGCCTTTAGTCGGGAGCACAGATACGCAGTATTTT. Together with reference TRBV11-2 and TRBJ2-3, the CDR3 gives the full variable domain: EAGVAQSPRYKIIEKRQSVAFWCNPISGHATLYWYQQILGQGPKLLIQFQNNGVVDDSQLPKDRFSAERLKGVDSTLKIQPAKLEDSAVYLCASSLPLVGSTDTQYFGPGTRLTVL.

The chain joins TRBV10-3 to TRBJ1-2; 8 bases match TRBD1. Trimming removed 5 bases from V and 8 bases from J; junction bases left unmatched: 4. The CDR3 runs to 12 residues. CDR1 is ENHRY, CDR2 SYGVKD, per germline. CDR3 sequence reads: CAISSGGSGYTF. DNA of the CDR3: TGTGCCATCAGTTCAGGGGGCTCGGGCTACACCTTC.

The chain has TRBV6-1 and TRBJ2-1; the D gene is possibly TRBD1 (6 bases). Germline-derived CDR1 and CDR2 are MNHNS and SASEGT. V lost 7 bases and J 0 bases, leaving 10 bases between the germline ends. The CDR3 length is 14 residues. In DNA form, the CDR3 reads TGTGCCAGCAACAGGGATAGCTCCTACAATGAGCAGTTCTTC. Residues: CASNRDSSYNEQFF.

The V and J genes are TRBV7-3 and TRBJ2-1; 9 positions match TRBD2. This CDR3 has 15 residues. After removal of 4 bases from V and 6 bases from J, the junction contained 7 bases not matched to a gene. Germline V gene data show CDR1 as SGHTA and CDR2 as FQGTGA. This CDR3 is CASSSGTSSRNEQFF. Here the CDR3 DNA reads TGTGCCAGCAGCTCCGGGACTAGCTCCCGCAATGAGCAGTTCTTC.

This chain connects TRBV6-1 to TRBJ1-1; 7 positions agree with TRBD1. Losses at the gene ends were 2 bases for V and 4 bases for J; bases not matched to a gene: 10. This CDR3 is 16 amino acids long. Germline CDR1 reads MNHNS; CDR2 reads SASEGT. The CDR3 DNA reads TGTGCCAGCAGTGAAAAGGGGGCGGCGCGTTTCACTGAAGCTTTCTTT. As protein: CASSEKGAARFTEAFF.

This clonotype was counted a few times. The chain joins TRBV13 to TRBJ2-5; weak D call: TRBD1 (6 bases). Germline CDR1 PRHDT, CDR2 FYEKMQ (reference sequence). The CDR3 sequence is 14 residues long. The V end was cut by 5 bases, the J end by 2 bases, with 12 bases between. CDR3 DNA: TGTGCCAGCAGCCTCGGGACAACTCAAGAGACCCAGTACTTC. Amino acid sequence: CASSLGTTQETQYF. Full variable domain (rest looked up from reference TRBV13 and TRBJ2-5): AAGVIQSPRHLIKEKRETATLKCYPIPRHDTVYWYQQGPGQDPQFLISFYEKMQSDKGSIPDRFSAQQFSDYHSELNMSSLELGDSALYFCASSLGTTQETQYFGPGTRLLVL.

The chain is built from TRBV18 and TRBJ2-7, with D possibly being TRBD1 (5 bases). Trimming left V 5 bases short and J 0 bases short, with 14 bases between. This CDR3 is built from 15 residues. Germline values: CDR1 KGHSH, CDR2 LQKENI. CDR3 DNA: TGTGCCAGCTCAGCAATTGACAGCCCCTCCTACGAGCAGTACTTC. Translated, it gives CASSAIDSPSYEQYF.

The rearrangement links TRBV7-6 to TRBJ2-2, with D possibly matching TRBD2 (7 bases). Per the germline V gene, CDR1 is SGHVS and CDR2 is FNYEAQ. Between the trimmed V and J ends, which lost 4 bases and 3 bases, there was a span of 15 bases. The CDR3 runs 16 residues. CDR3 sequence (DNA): TGTGCCAGCAGCTCAACGGGGGGCTGGGACACCGGGGAGCTGTTTTTT. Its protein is CASSSTGGWDTGELFF.

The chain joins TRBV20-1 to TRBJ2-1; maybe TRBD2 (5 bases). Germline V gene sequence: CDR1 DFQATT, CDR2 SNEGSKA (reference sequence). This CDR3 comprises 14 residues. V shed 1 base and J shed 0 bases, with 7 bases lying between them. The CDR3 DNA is TGCAGTGCTAGAGGCGAGGGCTCCTACAATGAGCAGTTCTTC. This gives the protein CSARGEGSYNEQFF.

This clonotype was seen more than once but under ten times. The CDR3 coding sequence is TGTGCCAGCAGCTTGACCGGGACAGGGGGAATCAATGGCTACACCTTC. Translation: CASSLTGTGGINGYTF. The V gene is TRBV5-6, the J gene TRBJ1-2, with TRBD1 identical over 11 bases. CDR1 is SGHDT and CDR2 is YYEEEE in the germline V gene. V was clipped by 1 base and J by 6 bases; unmatched bases: 8. This CDR3 has 16 amino acids.

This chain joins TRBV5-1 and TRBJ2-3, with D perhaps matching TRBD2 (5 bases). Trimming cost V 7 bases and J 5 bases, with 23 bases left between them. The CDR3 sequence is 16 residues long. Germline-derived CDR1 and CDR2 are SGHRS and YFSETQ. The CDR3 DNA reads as TGCGCCAGCGTCCGGATATCCGGGGTTACTGGAGATACGCAGTATTTT. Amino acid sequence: CASVRISGVTGDTQYF. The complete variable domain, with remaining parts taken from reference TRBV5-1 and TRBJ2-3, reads KAGVTQTPRYLIKTRGQQVTLSCSPISGHRSVSWYQQTPGQGLQFLFEYFSETQRNKGNFPGRFSGRQFSNSRSEMNVSTLELGDSALYLCASVRISGVTGDTQYFGPGTRLTVL.

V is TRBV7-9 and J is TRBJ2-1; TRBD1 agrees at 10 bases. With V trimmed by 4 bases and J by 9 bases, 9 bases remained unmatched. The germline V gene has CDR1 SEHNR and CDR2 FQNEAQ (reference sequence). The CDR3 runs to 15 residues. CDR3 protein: CASSSTGTGVPEQFF. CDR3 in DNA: TGTGCCAGCAGCTCGACCGGGACAGGGGTTCCTGAGCAGTTCTTC.

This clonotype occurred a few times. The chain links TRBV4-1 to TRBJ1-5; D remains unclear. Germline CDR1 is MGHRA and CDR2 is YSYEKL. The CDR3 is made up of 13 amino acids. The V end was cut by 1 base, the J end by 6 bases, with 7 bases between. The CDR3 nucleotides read TGCGCCAGCAGCCAAGGATTCGGTCAGCCCCAGCATTTT. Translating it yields CASSQGFGQPQHF.

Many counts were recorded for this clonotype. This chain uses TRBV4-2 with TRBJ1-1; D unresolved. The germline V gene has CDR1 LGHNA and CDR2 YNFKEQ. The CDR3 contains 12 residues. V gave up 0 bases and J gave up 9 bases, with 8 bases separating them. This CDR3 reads CASSQENGKAFF. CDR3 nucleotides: TGTGCCAGCAGCCAAGAGAATGGGAAAGCTTTCTTT.

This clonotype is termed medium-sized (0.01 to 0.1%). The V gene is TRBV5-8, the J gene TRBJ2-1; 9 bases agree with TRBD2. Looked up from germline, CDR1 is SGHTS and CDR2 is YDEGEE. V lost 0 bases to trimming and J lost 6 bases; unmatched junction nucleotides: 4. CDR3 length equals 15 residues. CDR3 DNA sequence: TGTGCCAGCAGCTTGGGGCTAGCGGGGACCAATGAGCAGTTCTTC. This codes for CASSLGLAGTNEQFF.

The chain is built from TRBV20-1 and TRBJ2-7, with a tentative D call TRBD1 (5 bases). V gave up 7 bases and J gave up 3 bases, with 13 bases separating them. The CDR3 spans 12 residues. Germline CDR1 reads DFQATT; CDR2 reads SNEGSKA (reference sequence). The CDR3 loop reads CSGSDSHYEQYF. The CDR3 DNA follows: TGCAGTGGCAGCGACAGCCACTACGAGCAGTACTTC.

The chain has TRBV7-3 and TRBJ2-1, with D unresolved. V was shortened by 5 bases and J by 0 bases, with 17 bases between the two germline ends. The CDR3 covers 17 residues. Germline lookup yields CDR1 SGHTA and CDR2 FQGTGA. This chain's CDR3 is CASSPDLFFGSYNEQFF. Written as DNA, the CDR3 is TGTGCCAGCAGCCCCGATCTATTTTTTGGCTCCTACAATGAGCAGTTCTTC.

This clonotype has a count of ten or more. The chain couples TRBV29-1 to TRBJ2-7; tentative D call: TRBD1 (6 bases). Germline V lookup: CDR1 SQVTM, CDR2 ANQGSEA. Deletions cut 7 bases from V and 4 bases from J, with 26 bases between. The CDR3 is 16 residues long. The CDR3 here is CSAVQGLSLTGYEQYF. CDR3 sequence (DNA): TGCAGCGCCGTTCAGGGTTTGAGCCTCACAGGGTACGAGCAGTACTTC.

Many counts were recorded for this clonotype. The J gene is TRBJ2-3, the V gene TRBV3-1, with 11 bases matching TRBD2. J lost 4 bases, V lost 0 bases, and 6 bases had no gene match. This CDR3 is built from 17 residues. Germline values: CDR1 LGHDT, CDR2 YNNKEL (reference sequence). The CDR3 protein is CASSQDYSGGAADTQYF. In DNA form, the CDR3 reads TGTGCCAGCAGCCAAGATTATAGCGGGGGGGCAGCAGATACGCAGTATTTT.

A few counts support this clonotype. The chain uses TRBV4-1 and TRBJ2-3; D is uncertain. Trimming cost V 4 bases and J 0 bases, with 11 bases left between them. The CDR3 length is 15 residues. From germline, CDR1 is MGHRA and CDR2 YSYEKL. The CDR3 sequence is CASSPVRVSTDTQYF. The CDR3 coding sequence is TGCGCCAGCAGCCCAGTTCGGGTTAGCACAGATACGCAGTATTTT.

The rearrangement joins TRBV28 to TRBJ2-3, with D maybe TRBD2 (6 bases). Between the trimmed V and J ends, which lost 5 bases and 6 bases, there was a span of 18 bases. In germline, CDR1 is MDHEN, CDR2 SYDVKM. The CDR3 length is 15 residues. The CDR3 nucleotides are TGTGCCAGCAGTCTCTGGACTATTCAGAGGGATACGCAGTATTTT. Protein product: CASSLWTIQRDTQYF.

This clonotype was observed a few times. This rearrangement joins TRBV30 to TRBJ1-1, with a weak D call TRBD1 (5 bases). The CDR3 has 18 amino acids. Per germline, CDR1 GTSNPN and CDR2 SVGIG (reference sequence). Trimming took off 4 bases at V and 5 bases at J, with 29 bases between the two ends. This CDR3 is CAWIGGITRPTRGTEAFF. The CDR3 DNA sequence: TGTGCCTGGATAGGAGGGATAACTCGACCTACTCGGGGGACTGAAGCTTTCTTT.

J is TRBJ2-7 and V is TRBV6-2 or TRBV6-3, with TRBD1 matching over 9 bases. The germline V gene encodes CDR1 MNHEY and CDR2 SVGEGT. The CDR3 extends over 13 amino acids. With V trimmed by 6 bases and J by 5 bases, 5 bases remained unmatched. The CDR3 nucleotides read TGTGCCAGCAGAAGGGGACAGGGCCACGAGCAGTACTTC. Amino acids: CASRRGQGHEQYF.

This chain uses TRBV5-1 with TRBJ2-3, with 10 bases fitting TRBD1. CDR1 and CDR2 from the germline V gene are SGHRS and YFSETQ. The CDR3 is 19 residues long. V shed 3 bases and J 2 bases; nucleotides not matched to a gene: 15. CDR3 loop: CASSWGLTPGQGTTDTQYF. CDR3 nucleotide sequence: TGCGCCAGCAGCTGGGGGCTCACCCCGGGACAGGGGACCACAGATACGCAGTATTTT.

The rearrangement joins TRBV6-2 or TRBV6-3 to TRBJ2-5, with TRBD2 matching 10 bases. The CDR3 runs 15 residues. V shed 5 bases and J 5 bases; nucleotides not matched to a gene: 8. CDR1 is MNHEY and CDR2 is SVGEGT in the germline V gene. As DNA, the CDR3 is TGTGCCAGCAGTCAGCTAGCGGGGGACGTGGAGACCCAGTACTTC. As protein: CASSQLAGDVETQYF.